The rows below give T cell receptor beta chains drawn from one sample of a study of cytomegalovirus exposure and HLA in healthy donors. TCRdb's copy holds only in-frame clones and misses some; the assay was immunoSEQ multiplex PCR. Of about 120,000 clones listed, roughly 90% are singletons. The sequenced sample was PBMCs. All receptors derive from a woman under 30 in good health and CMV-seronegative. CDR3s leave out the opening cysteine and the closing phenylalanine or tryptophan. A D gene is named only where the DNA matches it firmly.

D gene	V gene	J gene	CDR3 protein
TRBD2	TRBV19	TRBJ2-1	ASSIRTSGRYNEQF
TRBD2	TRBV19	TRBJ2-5	ASSTRRGGETQY
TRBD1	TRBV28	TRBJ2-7	ASQTGSAYEQY
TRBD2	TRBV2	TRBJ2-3	ASSEVGGRGDTQY
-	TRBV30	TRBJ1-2	AWRPGTNYGYT
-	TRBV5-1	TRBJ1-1	ASRATGTPNTEAF
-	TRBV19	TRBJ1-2	ASSIFWGVIYGYT
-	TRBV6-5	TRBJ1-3	ASRPPDRPGNTIY
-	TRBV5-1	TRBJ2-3	ASSLVVGASTDTQY
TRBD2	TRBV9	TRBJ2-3	ASSVGLAGLSTDTQY
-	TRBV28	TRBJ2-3	ASSLPSTRTDTQY
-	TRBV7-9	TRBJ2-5	ASSRGPANQETQY
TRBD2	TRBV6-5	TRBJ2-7	ASRTLGGTYEQY
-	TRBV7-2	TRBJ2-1	ASSRKLGTDEQF
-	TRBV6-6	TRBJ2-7	ASKHQGPYEQY
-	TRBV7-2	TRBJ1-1	AAGGQRYTEAF
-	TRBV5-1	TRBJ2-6	ASSLDGSGANVLT
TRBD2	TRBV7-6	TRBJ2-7	ASSLRGLGYEQY
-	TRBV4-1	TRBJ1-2	ASSPLARGSPTNYGYT
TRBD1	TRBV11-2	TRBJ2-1	ASSLDGIQGINNEQF
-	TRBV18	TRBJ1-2	ASSPGTRYGYT
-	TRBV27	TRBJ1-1	ATFGVGGRGSEAF
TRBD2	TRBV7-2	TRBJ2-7	ASSVGLIYEQY
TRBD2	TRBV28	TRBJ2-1	ASSLPAGGIIEQF
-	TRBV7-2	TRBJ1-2	ASSYRETGYT
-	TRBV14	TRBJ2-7	ASSPSRVREQY
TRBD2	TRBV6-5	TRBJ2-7	ASAQDGRSYEQY
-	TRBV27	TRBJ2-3	ASRARGYGTDTQY
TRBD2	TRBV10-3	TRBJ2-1	AISEPAGGEQF
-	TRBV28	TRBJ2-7	ASSPWWTGVAYEQY
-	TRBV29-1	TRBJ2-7	SVDSQGHEQY
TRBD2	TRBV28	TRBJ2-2	ASSPWTSGNTGELF
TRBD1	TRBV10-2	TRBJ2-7	ASMGDRGPYEQY
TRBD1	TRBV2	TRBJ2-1	ASRGRTGGSHTEQF
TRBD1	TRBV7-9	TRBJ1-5	ASSSTGDNQPQH
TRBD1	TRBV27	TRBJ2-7	ASSRDRGTHEQY
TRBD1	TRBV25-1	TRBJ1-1	ASSEWGQGNTEAF
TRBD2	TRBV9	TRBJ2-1	ASSVDAGGTSYNEQF
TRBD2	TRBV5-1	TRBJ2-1	ASSWGTSGGRGEQF
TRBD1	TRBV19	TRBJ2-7	ASSSGQGSYEQY
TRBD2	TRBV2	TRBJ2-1	ASSPIIRTSGVQF
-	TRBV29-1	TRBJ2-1	SGGVVNEQF
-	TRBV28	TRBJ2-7	ASSLVQQAREQY
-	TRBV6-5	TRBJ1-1	ASSPLTTGITEAF
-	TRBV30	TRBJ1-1	AWSFTQGVNTEAF
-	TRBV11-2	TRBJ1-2	ASSLRLGRGYT
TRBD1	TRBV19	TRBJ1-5	ASSGGQNNQPQH
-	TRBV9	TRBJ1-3	ASSLRSGSSGNTIY
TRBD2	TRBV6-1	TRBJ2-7	ASSSPGLAGYEQY
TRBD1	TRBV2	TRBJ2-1	ASTPTGLHNEQF
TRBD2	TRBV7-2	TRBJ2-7	ASSLAASGSAYEQY
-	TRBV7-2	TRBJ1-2	ASSPPGWGAPPDGYT
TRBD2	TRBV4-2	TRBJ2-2	ASSRLAGGLNTGELF
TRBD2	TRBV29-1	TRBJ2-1	SVWTSSEQF
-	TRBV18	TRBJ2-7	ASSGSRVGSYEQY
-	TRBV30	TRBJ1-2	AWAFSRDRGVYGYT